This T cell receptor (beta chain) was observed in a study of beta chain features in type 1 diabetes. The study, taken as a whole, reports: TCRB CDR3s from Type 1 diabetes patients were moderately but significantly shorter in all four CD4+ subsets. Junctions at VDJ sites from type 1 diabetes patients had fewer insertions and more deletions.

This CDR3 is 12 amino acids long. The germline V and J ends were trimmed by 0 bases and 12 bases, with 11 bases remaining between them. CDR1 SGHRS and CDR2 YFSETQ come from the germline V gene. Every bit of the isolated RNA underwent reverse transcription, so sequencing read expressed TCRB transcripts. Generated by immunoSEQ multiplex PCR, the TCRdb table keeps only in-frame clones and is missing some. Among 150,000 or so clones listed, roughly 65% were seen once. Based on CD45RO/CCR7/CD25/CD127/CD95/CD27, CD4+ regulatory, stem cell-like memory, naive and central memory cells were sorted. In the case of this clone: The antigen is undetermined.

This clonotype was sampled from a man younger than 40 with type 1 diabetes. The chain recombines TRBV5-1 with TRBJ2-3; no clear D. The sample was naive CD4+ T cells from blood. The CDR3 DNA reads TGCGCCAGCAGCTTGGACCGGGCACTCCAGTATTTT. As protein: CASSLDRALQYF.